The 2 T cell receptor beta chains reported below all come from one sample, sequenced in a study of T cell changes during pregnancy in multiple sclerosis. This table comes from immunoSEQ multiplex PCR, and its TCRdb copy is limited to in-frame clones, with some not included. The sample records 40,000 to 50,000 clones, 80% to 95% being singletons. Here the sequenced sample was CD8+ T cells from peripheral blood mononuclear cells, taken in the first trimester of pregnancy. The receptors were sampled from a female donor with multiple sclerosis, enrolled in a pregnancy study.

Regarding this clone: One junction end does not reproduce the germline sequence, and a read error may be involved. J is TRBJ2-7 and V is TRBV29-1; D remains unclear. Germline V gives CDR1 SQVTM, CDR2 ANQGSEA. The CDR3 sequence is 12 residues long. In DNA, the CDR3 is TGCAGCGTTGTAATAGACTCCCACGAGCAGTACTTC. Translation: CSVVIDSHEQYF.

The chain links TRBV29-1 to TRBJ2-7; D remains ambiguous. Germline CDR1 and CDR2: SQVTM and ANQGSEA. CDR3 size: 13 residues. The V end was cut by 4 bases, the J end by 0 bases, with 10 bases between. CDR3 in amino acids: CSVAEMSSYEQYF. The CDR3 coding sequence is TGCAGCGTTGCCGAGATGAGCTCCTACGAGCAGTACTTC.